This is a list of T cell receptor beta chains from one sample in a study of blood T cell repertoires in COVID-19. Repertoires were generated with immunoSEQ multiplex PCR, while TCRdb's copy carries only in-frame clones and drops some. Among around 240,000 clones listed, more than 80% were seen once. Sequenced material: PBMCs or T cells enriched from blood (not recorded which). The receptors here all came from a man aged 50-59 years who had been exposed to COVID-19. CDR3s include the opening cysteine and the closing phenylalanine or tryptophan. Fields, in order: V gene, D gene, J gene, clone size, CDR3 protein, CDR3 DNA. D genes are given only for firm matches. Size tells how often a clone was seen (once, few, many) or the class of an expanded clone, and some rows leave it out.

v_gene: TRBV28
d_gene: TRBD2
j_gene: TRBJ2-1
abundance: NA
CDR3aa: CASGGAYNEQFF
CDR3nt: TGTGCCAGCGGGGGGGCCTACAATGAGCAGTTCTTC

v_gene: TRBV9
d_gene: TRBD1
j_gene: TRBJ1-5
abundance: NA
CDR3aa: CASSRGTGENQPQHF
CDR3nt: TGTGCCAGCAGCCGAGGGACAGGGGAAAATCAGCCCCAGCATTTT

v_gene: TRBV7-9
d_gene: TRBD2
j_gene: TRBJ2-1
abundance: NA
CDR3aa: CASSPRGGVSYNEQFF
CDR3nt: TGTGCCAGCAGCCCTCGGGGGGGGGTCTCCTACAATGAGCAGTTCTTC

v_gene: TRBV7-9
d_gene: TRBD2
j_gene: TRBJ2-1
abundance: few
CDR3aa: CASSRGGGLGYNEQFF
CDR3nt: TGTGCCAGCAGCCGGGGCGGGGGGCTTGGATACAATGAGCAGTTCTTC

v_gene: TRBV5-1
d_gene: TRBD2
j_gene: TRBJ2-5
abundance: NA
CDR3aa: CASSSALGGQETQYF
CDR3nt: TGCGCCAGCAGCTCGGCCTTGGGGGGGCAAGAGACCCAGTACTTC

v_gene: TRBV3-1/TRBV3-2
d_gene: NA
j_gene: TRBJ2-7
abundance: NA
CDR3aa: CASSPHSGETRWEQYF
CDR3nt: TGTGCCAGCAGCCCCCACTCGGGGGAGACGAGGTGGGAGCAGTACTTC

v_gene: TRBV29-1
d_gene: NA
j_gene: TRBJ1-6
abundance: NA
CDR3aa: CSVRLGSDNSPLHF
CDR3nt: TGCAGCGTTCGTTTGGGCAGTGATAATTCACCCCTCCACTTT

v_gene: TRBV19
d_gene: TRBD1
j_gene: TRBJ1-5
abundance: NA
CDR3aa: CASKQTGSQPQHF
CDR3nt: TGTGCCAGTAAGCAGACAGGGAGTCAGCCCCAGCATTTT

v_gene: TRBV7-3
d_gene: NA
j_gene: TRBJ2-1
abundance: NA
CDR3aa: CASSLISRGDNEQFF
CDR3nt: TGTGCCAGCAGCTTAATAAGCAGGGGGGACAATGAGCAGTTCTTC

v_gene: TRBV30
d_gene: NA
j_gene: TRBJ2-3
abundance: NA
CDR3aa: CAWSPLDTQYF
CDR3nt: TGTGCCTGGAGTCCCCTAGATACGCAGTATTTT

v_gene: TRBV7-3
d_gene: NA
j_gene: TRBJ2-1
abundance: NA
CDR3aa: CASSLKVGLSNEQFF
CDR3nt: TGTGCCAGCAGCTTAAAGGTGGGGCTTAGTAATGAGCAGTTCTTC

v_gene: TRBV5-1
d_gene: NA
j_gene: TRBJ1-1
abundance: NA
CDR3aa: CASSLAEGRSTEAFF
CDR3nt: TGCGCCAGCAGCTTGGCCGAGGGGAGGAGCACTGAAGCTTTCTTT

v_gene: TRBV24-1
d_gene: TRBD2
j_gene: TRBJ2-5
abundance: NA
CDR3aa: CATSAIAGVGETQYF
CDR3nt: TGTGCCACCAGTGCGATAGCGGGAGTAGGAGAGACCCAGTACTTC

v_gene: TRBV27
d_gene: NA
j_gene: TRBJ1-2
abundance: NA
CDR3aa: CASSLYKSNYGYTF
CDR3nt: TGTGCCAGCAGTTTATACAAATCCAACTATGGCTACACCTTC

v_gene: TRBV25-1
d_gene: NA
j_gene: TRBJ2-3
abundance: NA
CDR3aa: CASSEYYRGDTQYF
CDR3nt: TGTGCCAGCAGTGAATATTATAGAGGGGATACGCAGTATTTT

v_gene: TRBV28
d_gene: NA
j_gene: TRBJ1-2
abundance: few
CDR3aa: CASSSGGTGVIYGYTF
CDR3nt: TGTGCCAGCAGTTCGGGTGGGACGGGAGTCATATATGGCTACACCTTC

v_gene: TRBV10-1
d_gene: NA
j_gene: TRBJ1-1
abundance: once
CDR3aa: CASSNGVGAPTKTEAFF
CDR3nt: TGCGCCAGCAGTAATGGTGTTGGGGCACCAACAAAAACTGAAGCTTTCTTT

v_gene: TRBV28
d_gene: NA
j_gene: TRBJ1-2
abundance: NA
CDR3aa: CASNLDSNYGYTF
CDR3nt: TGTGCCAGCAACCTGGACAGTAACTATGGCTACACCTTC

v_gene: TRBV13
d_gene: TRBD1
j_gene: TRBJ1-2
abundance: NA
CDR3aa: CASSFGPGQGNYGYTF
CDR3nt: TGTGCCAGCAGCTTCGGACCAGGACAGGGGAACTATGGCTACACCTTC

v_gene: TRBV6-5
d_gene: NA
j_gene: TRBJ1-5
abundance: NA
CDR3aa: CASSPGGGGFPQHF
CDR3nt: TGTGCCAGCAGCCCCGGCGGGGGGGGTTTCCCCCAGCATTTT

v_gene: TRBV6-5
d_gene: TRBD1
j_gene: TRBJ1-1
abundance: NA
CDR3aa: CASSYDHAGGTEAFF
CDR3nt: TGTGCCAGCAGTTACGATCACGCAGGGGGAACTGAAGCTTTCTTT

v_gene: TRBV28
d_gene: NA
j_gene: TRBJ1-5
abundance: NA
CDR3aa: CASRILEGQPQHF
CDR3nt: TGTGCCAGCAGGATTTTGGAGGGTCAGCCCCAGCATTTT

v_gene: TRBV2
d_gene: NA
j_gene: TRBJ1-6
abundance: NA
CDR3aa: CASSAPGSPLHF
CDR3nt: TGTGCCAGCAGTGCCCCGGGATCACCCCTCCACTTT

v_gene: TRBV5-1
d_gene: NA
j_gene: TRBJ2-6
abundance: NA
CDR3aa: CASSDGSSGANVLTF
CDR3nt: TGCGCCAGCAGCGACGGGAGCTCTGGGGCCAACGTCCTGACTTTC